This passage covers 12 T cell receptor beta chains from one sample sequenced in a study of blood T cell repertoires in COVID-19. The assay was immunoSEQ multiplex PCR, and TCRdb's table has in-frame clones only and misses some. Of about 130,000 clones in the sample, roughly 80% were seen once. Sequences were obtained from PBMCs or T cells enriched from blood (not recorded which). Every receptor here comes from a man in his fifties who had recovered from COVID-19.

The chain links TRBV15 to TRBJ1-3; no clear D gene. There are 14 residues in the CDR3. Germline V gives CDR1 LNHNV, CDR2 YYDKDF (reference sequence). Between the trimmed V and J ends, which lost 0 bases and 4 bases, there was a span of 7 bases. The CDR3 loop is CATSRDEGGNTIYF. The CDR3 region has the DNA TGTGCCACCAGCAGAGATGAGGGCGGAAACACCATATATTTT. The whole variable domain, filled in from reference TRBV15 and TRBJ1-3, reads DAMVIQNPRYQVTQFGKPVTLSCSQTLNHNVMYWYQQKSSQAPKLLFHYYDKDFNNEADTPDNFQSRRPNTSFCFLDIRSPGLGDTAMYLCATSRDEGGNTIYFGEGSWLTVV.

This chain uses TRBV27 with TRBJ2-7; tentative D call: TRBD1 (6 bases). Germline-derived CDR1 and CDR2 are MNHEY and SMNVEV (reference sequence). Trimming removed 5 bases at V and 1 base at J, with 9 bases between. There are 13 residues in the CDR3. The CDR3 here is CASSRTESYEQYF. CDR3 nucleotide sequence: TGTGCCAGCAGTAGGACAGAGTCCTACGAGCAGTACTTC.

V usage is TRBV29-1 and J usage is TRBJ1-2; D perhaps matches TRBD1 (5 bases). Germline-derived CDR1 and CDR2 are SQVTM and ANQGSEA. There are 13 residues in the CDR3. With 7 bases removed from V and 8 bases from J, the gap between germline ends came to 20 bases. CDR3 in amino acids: CSAGGVGASGYTF. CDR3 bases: TGCAGCGCTGGAGGGGTCGGCGCCTCGGGCTACACCTTC. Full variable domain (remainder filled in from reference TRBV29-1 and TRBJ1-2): SAVISQKPSRDICQRGTSLTIQCQVDSQVTMMFWYRQQPGQSLTLIATANQGSEATYESGFVIDKFPISRPNLTFSTLTVSNMSPEDSSIYLCSAGGVGASGYTFGSGTRLTVV.

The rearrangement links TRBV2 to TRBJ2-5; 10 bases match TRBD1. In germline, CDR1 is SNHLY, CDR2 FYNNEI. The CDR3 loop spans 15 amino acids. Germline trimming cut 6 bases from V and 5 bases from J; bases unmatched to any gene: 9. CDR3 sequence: CASSDGQGVEETQYF. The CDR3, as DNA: TGTGCCAGCAGCGATGGACAGGGGGTAGAGGAGACCCAGTACTTC.

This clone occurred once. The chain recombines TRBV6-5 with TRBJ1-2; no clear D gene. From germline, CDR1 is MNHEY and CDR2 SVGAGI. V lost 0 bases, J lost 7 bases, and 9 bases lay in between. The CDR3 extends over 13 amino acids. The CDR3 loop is CASSYSGRPGYTF. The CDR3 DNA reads TGTGCCAGCAGTTACTCTGGGCGCCCTGGCTACACCTTC.

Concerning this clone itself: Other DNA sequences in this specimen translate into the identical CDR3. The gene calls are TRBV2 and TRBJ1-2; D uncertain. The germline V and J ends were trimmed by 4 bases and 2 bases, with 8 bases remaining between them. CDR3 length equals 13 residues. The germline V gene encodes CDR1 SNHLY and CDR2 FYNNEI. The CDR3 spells CASSVDTNYGYTF. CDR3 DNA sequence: TGTGCCAGCAGTGTAGACACCAACTATGGCTACACCTTC.

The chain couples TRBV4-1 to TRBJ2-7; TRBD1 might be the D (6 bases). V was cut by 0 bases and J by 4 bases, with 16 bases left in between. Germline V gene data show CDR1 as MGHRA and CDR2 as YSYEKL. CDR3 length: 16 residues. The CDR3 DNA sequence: TGCGCCAGCAGCCAAGATCCCCGTTCAGGGGCGTACGAGCAGTACTTC. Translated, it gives CASSQDPRSGAYEQYF.

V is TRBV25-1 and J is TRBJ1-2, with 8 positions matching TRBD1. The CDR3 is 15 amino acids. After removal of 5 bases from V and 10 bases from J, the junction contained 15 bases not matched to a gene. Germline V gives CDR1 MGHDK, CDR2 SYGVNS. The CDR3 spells CASSHPGGRQGSYTF. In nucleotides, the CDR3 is TGTGCCAGCAGTCATCCTGGGGGCCGACAGGGGTCCTACACCTTC.

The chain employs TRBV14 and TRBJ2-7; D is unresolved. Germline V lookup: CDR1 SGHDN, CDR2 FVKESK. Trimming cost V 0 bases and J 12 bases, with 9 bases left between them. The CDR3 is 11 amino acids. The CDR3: CASSQEHHTYF. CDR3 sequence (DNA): TGTGCCAGCAGCCAAGAGCACCACACGTACTTC.

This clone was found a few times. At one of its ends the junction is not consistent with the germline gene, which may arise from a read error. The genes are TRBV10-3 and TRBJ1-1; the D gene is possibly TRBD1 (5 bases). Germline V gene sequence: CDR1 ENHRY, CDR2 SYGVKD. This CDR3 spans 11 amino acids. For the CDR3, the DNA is TGTGCCATCAGTGAAGGGGCTGAGGCTTTCTTT. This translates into CAISEGAEAFF.

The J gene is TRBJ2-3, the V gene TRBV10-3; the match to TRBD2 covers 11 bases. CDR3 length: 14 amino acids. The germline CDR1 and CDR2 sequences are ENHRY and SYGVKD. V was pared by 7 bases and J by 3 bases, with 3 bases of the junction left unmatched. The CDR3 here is CAITRTSGTDTQYF. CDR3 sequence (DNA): TGTGCCATCACTAGGACTAGCGGGACAGATACGCAGTATTTT.

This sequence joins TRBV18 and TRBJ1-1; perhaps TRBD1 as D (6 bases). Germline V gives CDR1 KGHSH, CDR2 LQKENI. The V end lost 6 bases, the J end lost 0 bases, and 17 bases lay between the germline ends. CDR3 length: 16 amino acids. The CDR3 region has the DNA TGTGCCAGCTCGAACCCAGGGGCCCCCTTGAACACTGAAGCTTTCTTT. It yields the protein CASSNPGAPLNTEAFF.